One sample yielded the 21 T cell receptor beta chains listed below, sequenced in a study of HIV-infected patients and healthy controls. MiXCR was run by TCRdb on the 5' RACE reads, yielding one entry per CDR3 protein. Among approximately 64,000 distinct CDR3 sequences listed, under 25% were seen once. The sequencing sample was made of CD4+ T cells from blood. All receptors derive from a human donor in good health.

This clonotype was detected ten times or more. The chain recombines TRBV7-2 with TRBJ2-3, with TRBD1 matching 8 bases. This CDR3 comprises 12 residues. With V trimmed by 5 bases and J by 14 bases, 9 bases remained unmatched. Per germline, CDR1 SGHTA and CDR2 FQGNSA. The CDR3, as DNA: TGTGCCAGCAGCAATATCATCGGGACAGGGTATTTT. It specifies CASSNIIGTGYF.

The V call is TRBV7-8, the J call TRBJ2-1; weak D call: TRBD1 (6 bases). In germline, CDR1 is SGHVS, CDR2 FQNEAQ. Trimming pared 5 bases from V and 5 bases from J, leaving 16 bases between. This CDR3 has 15 amino acids. In nucleotides, the CDR3 is TGTGCCAGCAGCCAGGGGCGTGGGAGCGACAATGAGCAGTTCTTC. Translating gives CASSQGRGSDNEQFF.

This chain links TRBV7-9 with TRBJ1-4, with D perhaps matching TRBD1 (5 bases). Germline-derived CDR1 and CDR2 are SEHNR and FQNEAQ (reference sequence). This CDR3 has 16 residues. V was pared by 0 bases and J by 7 bases, with 15 bases between. This CDR3 is CASSLALGRRGEKLFF. The CDR3 nucleotides are TGTGCCAGCAGCTTAGCTCTGGGGCGGAGAGGTGAAAAACTGTTTTTT.

There are many counts of this clonotype. The chain has TRBV12-5 and TRBJ1-5; TRBD1 might be the D (6 bases). This CDR3 has 17 amino acids. The germline CDR1 and CDR2 sequences are LGHNT and FRNRAP. V dropped 1 base and J dropped 0 bases, with 13 bases sitting between them. CDR3 region: CASGLARTAYSNQPQHF. CDR3 nucleotides: TGTGCTAGTGGTTTGGCAAGGACAGCTTATAGCAATCAGCCCCAGCATTTT.

This clonotype has ten or more counts. This sequence joins TRBV6-2 or TRBV6-3 and TRBJ2-3; D gene uncertain. The V end lost 3 bases, the J end lost 0 bases, and 10 bases lay between the germline ends. From germline, CDR1 is MNHEY and CDR2 SVGEGT. The CDR3 totals 15 residues. The CDR3 DNA reads TGTGCCAGCAGTTATCGCGGCCAAAGCACAGATACGCAGTATTTT. Translation gives CASSYRGQSTDTQYF.

This chain connects TRBV7-2 to TRBJ2-7; 9 bases line up with TRBD2. The CDR3 sequence is 13 residues long. The junction had 12 bases not matched to a gene; V was cut back by 6 bases and J by 12 bases. Germline V CDR1 and CDR2: SGHTA, FQGNSA. The CDR3 is CASSRGTSSLVYF. The DNA of the CDR3 is TGTGCCAGCAGTCGCGGGACTAGCAGTCTGGTGTACTTC.

There are many counts of this clonotype. The chain links TRBV3-1 to TRBJ1-5, with unresolved D. V was cut by 7 bases and J by 2 bases, with 6 bases left in between. This CDR3 spans 12 amino acids. The germline gives CDR1 LGHDT, CDR2 YNNKEL (reference sequence). The chain's CDR3 is CASNSGNQPQHF. The CDR3, as DNA: TGTGCCAGCAATTCGGGCAATCAGCCCCAGCATTTT.

The rearrangement joins TRBV20-1 to TRBJ1-5; 7 positions agree with TRBD1. After removal of 1 base from V and 3 bases from J, the junction contained 6 bases not matched to a gene. Germline assignment: CDR1 DFQATT and CDR2 SNEGSKA (reference sequence). This CDR3 spans 15 amino acids. The CDR3 sequence is CSARGTQGNNQPQHF. CDR3 DNA sequence: TGCAGTGCTAGAGGTACACAGGGGAACAATCAGCCCCAGCATTTT.

This clonotype turned up a few times. V gene TRBV11-2 combines with J gene TRBJ1-1; D call uncertain. The germline CDR1 and CDR2 sequences are SGHAT and FQNNGV. The V end lost 2 bases, the J end lost 0 bases, and 4 bases lay between the germline ends. The CDR3 spans 13 residues. The CDR3 loop reads CASSLRMNTEAFF. DNA of the CDR3: TGTGCCAGCAGCTTAAGGATGAACACTGAAGCTTTCTTT.

Ten or more counts support this clonotype. The J gene is TRBJ2-1, the V gene TRBV14; TRBD2 matches at 10 bases. The CDR3 extends over 17 amino acids. Germline assignment: CDR1 SGHDN and CDR2 FVKESK. After removal of 2 bases from V and 4 bases from J, the junction contained 8 bases not matched to a gene. The CDR3 is CASSQLRASGRYNEQFF. The CDR3 nucleotides are TGTGCCAGCAGCCAACTCCGGGCTAGCGGGAGATACAATGAGCAGTTCTTC.

The chain employs TRBV4-1 and TRBJ2-3; the D gene is possibly TRBD1 (6 bases). V was shortened by 2 bases and J by 4 bases, with 13 bases between the two germline ends. The germline V gene encodes CDR1 MGHRA and CDR2 YSYEKL. The CDR3 is 15 amino acids. The CDR3 spells CASSQPTRGSDTQYF. The CDR3 region has the DNA TGCGCCAGCAGCCAACCTACCAGGGGTTCAGATACGCAGTATTTT.

This clonotype was seen ten or more times. CDR3 residues: CASSTQQGRQTQYF. The CDR3 DNA reads TGTGCCAGCAGCACACAACAGGGACGGCAGACCCAGTACTTC. The chain couples TRBV6-6 to TRBJ2-5; D is possibly TRBD1 (6 bases). Germline V gene sequence: CDR1 MNHNY, CDR2 SVGAGI (reference sequence). The CDR3 spans 14 residues. V dropped 6 bases and J dropped 6 bases, with 17 bases sitting between them.

This clonotype has more than one count but fewer than ten. The chain uses TRBV11-2 and TRBJ2-3; D is uncertain. Germline V gene lookup returns CDR1 SGHAT and CDR2 FQNNGV. The CDR3 is made up of 13 amino acids. V was trimmed by 5 bases and J by 6 bases, leaving 12 bases between them. The CDR3 loop reads CASSRIGLDTQYF. Here the CDR3 DNA reads TGTGCCAGCAGCAGAATCGGTCTCGATACGCAGTATTTT.

This clonotype was recorded a few times. The chain uses TRBV11-3 and TRBJ2-5; either TRBD1 or TRBD2 may fit D (5 bases each). The germline V gene encodes CDR1 SGHNT and CDR2 YENEEA. CDR3 length: 16 residues. Trimming took off 4 bases at V and 4 bases at J, with 19 bases between the two ends. The CDR3 DNA is TGTGCCAGCAGCTCCGGGGACCTCCGATTCCGAGAGACCCAGTACTTC. Its translation is CASSSGDLRFRETQYF.

This chain joins TRBV29-1 and TRBJ2-7, with 11 bases that match TRBD2. The CDR3 spans 12 residues. Germline V gives CDR1 SQVTM, CDR2 ANQGSEA. With 5 bases clipped from V and 3 bases from J, the junction kept 0 bases outside the gene matches. For the CDR3, the DNA is TGCAGCGTTCTAGCGGGAGGCTACGAGCAGTACTTC. This translates into CSVLAGGYEQYF.

This clonotype was found many times. J is TRBJ1-3 and V is TRBV5-1; possibly TRBD1 for D (6 bases). Trimming pared 0 bases from V and 4 bases from J, leaving 14 bases between. The CDR3 totals 16 residues. Germline V lookup: CDR1 SGHRS, CDR2 YFSETQ. The CDR3 DNA follows: TGCGCCAGCAGCTTGGAACAGGGTATAAGGGGAAACACCATATATTTT. This gives the protein CASSLEQGIRGNTIYF.

This clonotype came up many times. The chain is built from TRBV10-3 and TRBJ1-1, with D tentatively TRBD1 (6 bases). The CDR3 runs 13 residues. Germline CDR1 reads ENHRY; CDR2 reads SYGVKD. Trimming removed 5 bases at V and 2 bases at J, with 9 bases between. CDR3 in amino acids: CAISIQGNTEAFF. Here the CDR3 DNA reads TGTGCCATCAGTATACAGGGTAACACTGAAGCTTTCTTT.

This clonotype was seen ten or more times. The rearrangement joins TRBV20-1 to TRBJ2-7; 8 bases are shared with TRBD2. Germline V gene lookup returns CDR1 DFQATT and CDR2 SNEGSKA (reference sequence). This CDR3 region has 14 residues. The V and J ends lost 3 bases and 6 bases, in that order; junction bases with no gene match: 10. CDR3: CSARNWGLEGEQYF. The CDR3 DNA is TGCAGTGCTAGGAACTGGGGACTAGAAGGCGAGCAGTACTTC.

The DNA of the CDR3 is TGTGCCAGCAGCCAAGTGACAGGGTCGGATGGTGGCTACACCTTC. Translating gives CASSQVTGSDGGYTF. The chain couples TRBV4-2 to TRBJ1-2; 7 bases are a match to TRBD1. The CDR3 sequence is 15 residues long. Looked up from germline, CDR1 is LGHNA and CDR2 is YNFKEQ. J was trimmed by 7 bases and V by 1 base; bases with no gene match: 9.

The rearrangement joins TRBV12-3 or TRBV12-4 to TRBJ2-4; 7 bases match TRBD1. The CDR3 is 15 residues long. Trimming removed 4 bases from V and 3 bases from J; junction bases left unmatched: 6. DNA of the CDR3: TGTGCCAGCAGTTCAAGGGGGCACAGCAAAAACATTCAGTACTTC. Translated, it gives CASSSRGHSKNIQYF.

This clonotype was seen more than once but under ten times. J is TRBJ2-5 and V is TRBV19; 9 bases fit TRBD1. The germline CDR1 and CDR2 sequences are LNHDA and SQIVND (reference sequence). V trimming: 4 bases; J trimming: 4 bases; junction bases outside the gene matches: 7. This CDR3 spans 15 amino acids. Here the CDR3 reads CASSNPGQGGETQYF. The CDR3 DNA reads TGTGCCAGTAGTAACCCGGGACAGGGTGGAGAGACCCAGTACTTC.